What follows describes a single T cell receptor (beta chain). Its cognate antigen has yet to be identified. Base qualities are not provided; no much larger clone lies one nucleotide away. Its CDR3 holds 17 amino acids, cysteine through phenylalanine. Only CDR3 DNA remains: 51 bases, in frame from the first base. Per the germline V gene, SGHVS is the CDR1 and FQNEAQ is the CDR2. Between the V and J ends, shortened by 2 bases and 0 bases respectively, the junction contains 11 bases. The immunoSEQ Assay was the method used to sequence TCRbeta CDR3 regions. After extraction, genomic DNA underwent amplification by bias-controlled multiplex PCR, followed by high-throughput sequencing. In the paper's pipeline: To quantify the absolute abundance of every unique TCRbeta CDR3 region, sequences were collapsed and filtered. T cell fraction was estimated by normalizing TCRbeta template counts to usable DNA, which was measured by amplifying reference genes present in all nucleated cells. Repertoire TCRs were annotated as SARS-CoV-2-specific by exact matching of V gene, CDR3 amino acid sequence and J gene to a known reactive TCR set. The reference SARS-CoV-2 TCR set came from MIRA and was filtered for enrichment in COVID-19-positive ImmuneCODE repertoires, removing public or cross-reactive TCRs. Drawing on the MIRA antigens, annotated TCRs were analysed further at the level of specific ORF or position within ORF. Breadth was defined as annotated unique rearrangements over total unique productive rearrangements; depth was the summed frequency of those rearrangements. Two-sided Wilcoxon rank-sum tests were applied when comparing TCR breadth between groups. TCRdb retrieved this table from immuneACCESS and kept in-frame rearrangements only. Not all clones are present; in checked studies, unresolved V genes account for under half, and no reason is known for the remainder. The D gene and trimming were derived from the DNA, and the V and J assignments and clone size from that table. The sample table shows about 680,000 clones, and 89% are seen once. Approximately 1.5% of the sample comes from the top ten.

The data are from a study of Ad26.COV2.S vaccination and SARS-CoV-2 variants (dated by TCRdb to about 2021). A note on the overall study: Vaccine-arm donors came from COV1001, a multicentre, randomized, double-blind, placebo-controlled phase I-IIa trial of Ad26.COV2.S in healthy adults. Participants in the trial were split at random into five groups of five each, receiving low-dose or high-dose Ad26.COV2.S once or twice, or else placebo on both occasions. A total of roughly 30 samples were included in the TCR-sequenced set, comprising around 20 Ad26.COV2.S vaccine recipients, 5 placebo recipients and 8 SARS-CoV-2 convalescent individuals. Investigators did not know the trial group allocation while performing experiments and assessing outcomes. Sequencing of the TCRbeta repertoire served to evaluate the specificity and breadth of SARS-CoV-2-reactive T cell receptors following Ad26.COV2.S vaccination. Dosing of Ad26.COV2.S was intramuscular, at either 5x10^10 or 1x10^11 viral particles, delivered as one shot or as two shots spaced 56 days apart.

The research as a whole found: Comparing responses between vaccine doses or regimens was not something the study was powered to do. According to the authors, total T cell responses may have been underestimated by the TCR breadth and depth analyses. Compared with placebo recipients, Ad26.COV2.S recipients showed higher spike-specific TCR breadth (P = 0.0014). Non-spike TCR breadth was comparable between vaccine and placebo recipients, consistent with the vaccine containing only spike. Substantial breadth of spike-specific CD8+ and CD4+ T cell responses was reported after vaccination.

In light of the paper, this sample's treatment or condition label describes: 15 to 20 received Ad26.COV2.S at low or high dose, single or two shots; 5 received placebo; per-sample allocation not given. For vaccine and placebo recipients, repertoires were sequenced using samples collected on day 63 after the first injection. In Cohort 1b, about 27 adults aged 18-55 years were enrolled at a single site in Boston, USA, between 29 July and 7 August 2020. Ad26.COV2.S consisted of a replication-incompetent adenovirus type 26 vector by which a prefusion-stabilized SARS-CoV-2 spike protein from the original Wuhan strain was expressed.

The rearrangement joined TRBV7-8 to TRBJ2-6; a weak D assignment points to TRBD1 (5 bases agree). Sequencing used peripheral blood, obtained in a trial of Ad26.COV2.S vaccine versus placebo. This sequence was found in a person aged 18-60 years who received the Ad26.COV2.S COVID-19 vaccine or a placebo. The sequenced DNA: TGTGCCAGCAGCTTACAGGGATCCCCCTCTGGGGCCAACGTCCTGACTTTC. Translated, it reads CASSLQGSPSGANVLTF. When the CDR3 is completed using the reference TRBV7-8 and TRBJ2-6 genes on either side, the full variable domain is GAGVSQSPRYKVAKRGQDVALRCDPISGHVSLFWYQQALGQGPEFLTYFQNEAQLDKSGLPSDRFFAERPEGSVSTLKIQRTQQEDSAVYLCASSLQGSPSGANVLTFGAGSRLTVL.